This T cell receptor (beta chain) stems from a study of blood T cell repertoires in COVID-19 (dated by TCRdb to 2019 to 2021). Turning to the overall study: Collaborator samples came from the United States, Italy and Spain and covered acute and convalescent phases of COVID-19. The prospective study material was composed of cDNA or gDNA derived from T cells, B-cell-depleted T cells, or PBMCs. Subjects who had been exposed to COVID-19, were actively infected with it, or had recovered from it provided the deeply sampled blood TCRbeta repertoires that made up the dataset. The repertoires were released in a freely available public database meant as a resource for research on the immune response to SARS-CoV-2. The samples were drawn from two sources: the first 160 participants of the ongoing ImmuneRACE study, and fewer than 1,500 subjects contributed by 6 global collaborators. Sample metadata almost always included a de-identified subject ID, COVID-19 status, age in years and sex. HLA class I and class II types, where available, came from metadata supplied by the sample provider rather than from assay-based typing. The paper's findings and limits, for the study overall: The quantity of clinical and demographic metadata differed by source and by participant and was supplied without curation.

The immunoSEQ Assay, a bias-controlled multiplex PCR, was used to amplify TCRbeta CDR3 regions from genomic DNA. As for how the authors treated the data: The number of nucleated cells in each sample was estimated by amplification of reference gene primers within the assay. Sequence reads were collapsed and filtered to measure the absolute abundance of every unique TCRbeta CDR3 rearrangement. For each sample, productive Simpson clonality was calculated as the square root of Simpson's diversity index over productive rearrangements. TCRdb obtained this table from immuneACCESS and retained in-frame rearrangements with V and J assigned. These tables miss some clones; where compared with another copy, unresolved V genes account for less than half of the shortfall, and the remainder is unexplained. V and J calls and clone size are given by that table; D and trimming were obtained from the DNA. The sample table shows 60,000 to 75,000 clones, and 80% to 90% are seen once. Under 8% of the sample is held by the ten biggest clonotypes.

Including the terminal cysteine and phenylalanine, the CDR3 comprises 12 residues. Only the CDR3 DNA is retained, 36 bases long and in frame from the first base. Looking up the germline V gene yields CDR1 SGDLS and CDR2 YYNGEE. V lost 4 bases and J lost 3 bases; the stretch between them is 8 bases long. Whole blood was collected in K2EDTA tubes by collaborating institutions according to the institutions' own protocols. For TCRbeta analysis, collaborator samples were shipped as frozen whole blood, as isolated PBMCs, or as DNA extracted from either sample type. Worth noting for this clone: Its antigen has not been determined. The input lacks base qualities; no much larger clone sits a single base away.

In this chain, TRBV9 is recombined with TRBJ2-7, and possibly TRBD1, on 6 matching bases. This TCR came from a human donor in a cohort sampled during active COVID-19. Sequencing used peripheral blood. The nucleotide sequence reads TGTGCCAGCAGCCCACAGGGCTACGAGCAGTACTTC. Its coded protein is CASSPQGYEQYF. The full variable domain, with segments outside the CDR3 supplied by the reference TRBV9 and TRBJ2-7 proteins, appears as DSGVTQTPKHLITATGQRVTLRCSPRSGDLSVYWYQQSLDQGLQFLIQYYNGEERAKGNILERFSAQQFPDLHSELNLSSLELGDSALYFCASSPQGYEQYFGPGTRLTVT.